A selection of T cell receptor beta chains follows, all from one sample in a study of vaccination and CD4 T cells after COVID-19. TCRdb re-called the PCR reads through MiXCR, storing one row per CDR3 protein. This sample yields some 20,000 distinct CDR3 sequences, of which about 42% are seen a single time; approximately 6.7% belongs to the top ten. What these receptors recognize is not known. The specimen was CD4+ T cells from blood, cultured in vitro, collected before SARS-CoV-2 vaccination. The receptors were sampled from a human donor who had recovered from COVID-19. CDR3s include the opening cysteine and the closing phenylalanine or tryptophan. The D gene is left open where the match is weak. Expanded clones get a size class; other rows say once, few or many, or leave the size out.

j_call,d_call,clone_size,v_call,cdr3_aa,cdr3_nt
TRBJ1-1,.,few,TRBV12-3/TRBV12-4,CASSLSRNTEAFF,TGTGCCAGCAGTTTGTCTCGGAACACTGAAGCTTTCTTT
TRBJ1-4,.,.,TRBV7-9,CASNVGIGNEKLFF,TGTGCCAGCAACGTAGGGATCGGTAATGAAAAACTGTTTTTT
TRBJ1-1,TRBD1,few,TRBV7-2,CASSGPGQGVRSTEAFF,TGTGCCAGCAGCGGTCCGGGACAGGGGGTACGAAGCACTGAAGCTTTCTTT
TRBJ2-1,.,.,TRBV23-1,CASSLPRRGYNEQFF,TGCGCCAGCAGTCTCCCCCGGAGGGGATACAATGAGCAGTTCTTC
TRBJ2-2,TRBD1,.,TRBV27,CASSLFTGQAANTGELFF,TGTGCCAGCAGTTTATTCACCGGACAGGCCGCTAACACCGGGGAGCTGTTTTTT
TRBJ2-7,TRBD2,.,TRBV6-5,CASSYSGTSGGIYEQYF,TGTGCCAGCAGTTATAGTGGGACTAGCGGGGGTATCTACGAGCAGTACTTC
TRBJ1-2,TRBD1,.,TRBV7-9,CASSSRASTGGAYGYTF,TGTGCCAGCAGCTCCCGAGCCTCGACAGGGGGCGCCTATGGCTACACCTTC
TRBJ1-1,.,.,TRBV21-1,CASSKHGGGKAFF,TGTGCCAGCAGCAAACACGGCGGGGGCAAGGCTTTCTTT
TRBJ2-1,TRBD2,.,TRBV7-3,CASSSGLAGVNEQFF,TGTGCCAGCAGCTCCGGACTAGCGGGAGTTAACGAGCAGTTCTTC
TRBJ2-7,TRBD1,medium-sized,TRBV6-1,CASSDRDRGWQYF,TGTGCCAGCAGTGACCGGGACAGGGGTTGGCAGTACTTC
TRBJ2-2,.,.,TRBV20-1,CSVQLGTSNTGELFF,TGCAGTGTTCAATTAGGGACTTCTAACACCGGGGAGCTGTTTTTT
TRBJ2-3,TRBD2,.,TRBV12-3/TRBV12-4,CASKGLAGDVDTQYF,TGTGCCAGCAAAGGACTAGCGGGAGATGTAGATACGCAGTATTTT
TRBJ2-7,.,.,TRBV6-5,CASSFSTISYEQYF,TGTGCCAGCAGTTTTAGCACCATCTCCTACGAGCAGTACTTC
TRBJ2-7,TRBD1,.,TRBV5-1,CASSSGQGFSSYEQYF,TGCGCCAGCAGCTCGGGACAGGGGTTCAGCTCCTACGAGCAGTACTTC
TRBJ2-7,TRBD1,.,TRBV28,CASRNGQGAIRLEPNSYEQYF,TGTGCCAGCAGGAACGGACAGGGGGCGATTAGGCTGGAACCGAACTCCTACGAGCAGTACTTC
TRBJ1-1,.,.,TRBV2,CASGPEMNTEAFF,TGTGCCAGCGGTCCGGAGATGAACACTGAAGCTTTCTTT
TRBJ2-7,.,.,TRBV12-3/TRBV12-4,CASSLRVGDGASSYEQYF,TGTGCCAGCAGTTTAAGAGTGGGAGACGGTGCGAGCTCCTACGAGCAGTACTTC
TRBJ1-1,.,.,TRBV12-3/TRBV12-4,CASNYGAGSEAFF,TGTGCCAGCAATTACGGGGCCGGGTCCGAAGCTTTCTTT
TRBJ2-3,.,few,TRBV6-4,CASSVDVADTQYF,TGTGCCAGCAGTGTGGACGTGGCAGATACGCAGTATTTT
TRBJ2-7,.,.,TRBV19,CASSRRTVASYEQYF,TGTGCCAGTAGTAGAAGGACAGTTGCTTCCTACGAGCAGTACTTC
TRBJ2-7,TRBD2,few,TRBV27,CASRARVGPGTSGRTSREQYF,TGTGCCAGCAGGGCGAGGGTGGGGCCCGGGACTAGCGGGAGAACATCGCGGGAGCAGTACTTC
TRBJ1-2,.,.,TRBV6-2/TRBV6-3,CASSNPLDRSYGYTF,TGTGCCAGCAGCAACCCCCTCGACAGGAGCTATGGCTACACCTTC
TRBJ2-4,TRBD1,few,TRBV6-2/TRBV6-3,CASRFTGTGVGNIQYF,TGTGCCAGCAGGTTCACCGGGACAGGGGTCGGAAACATTCAGTACTTC
TRBJ1-2,.,few,TRBV30,CAWSVTGVVGYTF,TGTGCCTGGAGTGTCACGGGGGTCGTTGGCTACACCTTC
TRBJ1-1,.,.,TRBV6-1,CASSGGTEAFF,TGTGCCAGCAGTGGGGGCACTGAAGCTTTCTTT
TRBJ2-5,TRBD1,.,TRBV18,CASSLRDRAQETQYF,TGTGCCAGCTCACTCCGGGACAGGGCCCAAGAGACCCAGTACTTC
TRBJ1-6,.,.,TRBV5-4,CASSPQGYSPLHF,TGTGCCAGCAGCCCCCAGGGCTATTCACCCCTCCACTTT